This is a list of T cell receptor beta chains from one sample in a study of CD8 T cells in ankylosing spondylitis. TCRdb processed the 5' RACE reads anew with MiXCR; each CDR3 protein has one entry. There are some 140,000 distinct CDR3 sequences in the sample; 6.5% to 8.5% occur only once, and approximately 7% lies in the top ten. Sample: synovial fluid, either unsorted or a sorted T cell fraction (not recorded which). The receptors originated from a male donor with ankylosing spondylitis. CDR3s include the opening cysteine and the closing phenylalanine or tryptophan.

TRBV12-3/TRBV12-4,TRBJ2-1,CAISFIPFIGSRGSNEQFF
TRBV10-2,TRBJ1-1,CASSQIRVTTEAFF
TRBV6-1,TRBJ2-3,CASSLDINTDTQYF
TRBV9,TRBJ2-3,CASSPRLAVADTQYF
TRBV7-2,TRBJ1-6,CASSLEFWGSPLHF
TRBV9,TRBJ2-1,CASRDLNSNEQFF
TRBV9,TRBJ2-3,CASSLRSGSPSDTQYF
TRBV15,TRBJ2-3,CATSRDLSTTDTQYF
TRBV29-1,TRBJ1-2,CSVTVGAGDGYTF
TRBV5-1,TRBJ2-5,CASSYEEETQYF
TRBV18,TRBJ2-5,CASSPETGEETQYF
TRBV5-1,TRBJ2-7,CASSWVQGDKYEQYF
TRBV5-1,TRBJ1-1,CASSHFQGQNTEAFF
TRBV5-4,TRBJ1-1,CASSFTVEMNTEAFF
TRBV20-1,TRBJ2-1,CSAQGLSNNEQFF
TRBV7-9,TRBJ1-3,CASSARDSRFSGNTIYF
TRBV6-2/TRBV6-3,TRBJ1-2,CASSYRQTRFYGYTF
TRBV4-2,TRBJ1-2,CASSQPGQVYGYTF
TRBV7-2,TRBJ2-7,CASSSNRYEQYF
TRBV27,TRBJ1-2,CASSNAGTGANYGYTF
TRBV4-1,TRBJ2-5,CASSQGYSGQETQYF
TRBV6-6,TRBJ1-5,CASSSRNQPQHF
TRBV9,TRBJ2-3,CASSVDRVGTDTQYF
TRBV20-1,TRBJ2-1,CSAIREGLDTPQFF
TRBV20-1,TRBJ2-3,CSASLTGVPDTQYF
TRBV5-1,TRBJ2-1,CASSFWGTGNEQFF
TRBV20-1,TRBJ2-7,CSAIGTSGMYEQYF
TRBV20-1,TRBJ1-5,CSASGDRENQPQHF
TRBV15,TRBJ2-5,CATSNGYETQYF
TRBV11-2,TRBJ2-3,CASSAGTSLSTDTQYF
TRBV7-2,TRBJ2-7,CASSRTGAYEQYF
TRBV7-8,TRBJ2-1,CASSPLRSGDYNEQFF
TRBV4-2,TRBJ2-5,CASSQQAGRGETQYF
TRBV20-1,TRBJ2-5,CSAILRGETQYF
TRBV5-6,TRBJ2-7,CASSELAGVPYEQYF
TRBV12-3/TRBV12-4,TRBJ1-1,CASSSQGAEAFF
TRBV2,TRBJ2-2,CASSPGLAGGFNPGELFF
TRBV12-3/TRBV12-4,TRBJ2-1,CASSLRRGYEQFF
TRBV30,TRBJ1-6,CAWSGTDSPLHF
TRBV7-9,TRBJ2-5,CASGLAGGETQYF
TRBV6-6,TRBJ2-3,CAIRTESTDTQYF
TRBV5-1,TRBJ2-2,CASDPLSGGGELFF
TRBV7-2,TRBJ1-4,CASSRGTGARVREKLFF
TRBV12-3/TRBV12-4,TRBJ2-1,CASSYVSEQFF
TRBV20-1,TRBJ2-7,CSARDRGRGHSYEQYF
TRBV20-1,TRBJ2-3,CRTGTSGRDTQYF
TRBV4-1,TRBJ2-4,CASSQDSALAGGIQYF
TRBV5-1,TRBJ2-1,CASSFLESSYNEQFF
TRBV27,TRBJ1-4,CASSLYPGPGANEKLFF
TRBV20-1,TRBJ2-1,CSARTLAGRNEQFF